This passage covers 27 T cell receptor beta chains from one sample sequenced in a study of blood T cell repertoires in COVID-19. Assay used: immunoSEQ multiplex PCR; TCRdb lists only in-frame clones, some missing. The sample has approximately 77,000 clones, approximately 81% seen once; the top ten hold 18%. The sequenced sample was peripheral blood. The receptors derive from a woman aged 55-70 years with acute or convalescent COVID-19.

The CDR3 loop reads CAWRRGMEGLTDTQYF. The CDR3 DNA sequence: TGTGCCTGGAGGAGGGGAATGGAGGGACTCACAGATACGCAGTATTTT. The chain joins TRBV30 to TRBJ2-3, with D possibly TRBD2 on 6 matching bases. Germline V gives CDR1 GTSNPN, CDR2 SVGIG (reference sequence). The ends were cut back, 3 bases at V and 2 bases at J, with 18 bases in the middle. The CDR3 spans 16 residues.

This chain joins TRBV5-4 and TRBJ2-7; TRBD1 might be the D (6 bases). V shed 2 bases and J shed 6 bases, with 15 bases lying between them. Germline CDR1 and CDR2: SGHNT and YYREEE (reference sequence). The CDR3 covers 14 residues. This chain's CDR3 is CASSFEGQFREQYF. CDR3 in DNA: TGTGCCAGCAGCTTTGAAGGACAGTTTCGCGAGCAGTACTTC.

V is TRBV5-1 and J is TRBJ2-1, with 12 nucleotides matching TRBD1. Germline lookup yields CDR1 SGHRS and CDR2 YFSETQ. Germline trimming cut 1 base from V and 7 bases from J; bases unmatched to any gene: 3. The CDR3 contains 15 residues. This CDR3 is CASSLRGQGANEQFF. In DNA form, the CDR3 reads TGCGCCAGCAGCTTGAGGGGACAGGGGGCGAATGAGCAGTTCTTC.

The chain carries TRBV21-1 and TRBJ2-2; TRBD1, as called in the table, went unchecked against the DNA. TRBV21-1 is a pseudogene. CDR3 size: 18 residues. CDR3 loop: CASSKAWTVFANTGELFF. The CDR3 DNA is TGTGCCAGCAGCAAAGCCTGGACAGTTTTCGCGAACACCGGGGAGCTGTTTTTT.

The rearrangement links TRBV2 to TRBJ2-1; 13 bases match TRBD2. J lost 2 bases, V lost 6 bases, and 7 bases had no gene match. Germline CDR1 and CDR2: SNHLY and FYNNEI. This CDR3 region has 17 residues. The CDR3 DNA reads as TGTGCCAGCAGAGCTAGACTAGCGGGGGGCCCCTACAATGAGCAGTTCTTC. Amino acid sequence: CASRARLAGGPYNEQFF.

J is TRBJ1-5 and V is TRBV5-1, with 8 bases aligning to TRBD1. The CDR3 has 15 amino acids. J lost 6 bases, V lost 4 bases, and 9 bases had no gene match. The V gene's germline CDR1 is SGHRS and CDR2 YFSETQ. CDR3: CASSAGQGAGQPQHF. The CDR3 DNA is TGCGCCAGCAGCGCCGGTCAGGGGGCTGGTCAGCCCCAGCATTTT.

The chain uses TRBV5-1 and TRBJ2-1; TRBD1 aligns across 7 bases. The CDR3 spans 14 residues. The junction had 0 bases not matched to a gene; V was cut back by 3 bases and J by 0 bases. Germline CDR1 SGHRS, CDR2 YFSETQ. The chain's CDR3 is CASSWTGSYNEQFF. Here the CDR3 DNA reads TGCGCCAGCAGCTGGACAGGCTCCTACAATGAGCAGTTCTTC. The entire variable domain, with the rest obtained from reference TRBV5-1 and TRBJ2-1, is as follows: KAGVTQTPRYLIKTRGQQVTLSCSPISGHRSVSWYQQTPGQGLQFLFEYFSETQRNKGNFPGRFSGRQFSNSRSEMNVSTLELGDSALYLCASSWTGSYNEQFFGPGTRLTVL.

This chain links TRBV5-8 with TRBJ1-2; D is ambiguous. Deletions cut 4 bases from V and 0 bases from J, with 13 bases between. This CDR3 has 15 residues. CDR1 and CDR2 (germline): SGHTS, YDEGEE. The CDR3 bases are TGTGCCAGCAGCCACGATCGGGGTGCTAACTATGGCTACACCTTC. Residues: CASSHDRGANYGYTF.

V and J are TRBV12-2 and TRBJ2-1; no DNA check was done on the table's D call, TRBD2. TRBV12-2 is noted as a pseudogene. The CDR3 is 14 residues long. CDR3 DNA: TGTCTAAACGGTGTGTCCCCCTCCTACAATGAGCAGTTCTTC. Its translation: CLNGVSPSYNEQFF.

The chain links TRBV7-3 to TRBJ2-3; TRBD2 matches 7 bases. V shed 4 bases, J shed 6 bases, and the junction held 10 bases outside the gene matches. This CDR3 is built from 15 residues. CDR1 and CDR2 (germline): SGHTA, FQGTGA. Here the CDR3 reads CASSSQRGGGDTQYF. CDR3 nucleotides: TGTGCCAGCAGCTCTCAGCGGGGAGGAGGGGATACGCAGTATTTT.

The chain combines TRBV19 with TRBJ1-5; 7 bases are shared with TRBD1. The J segment lost 0 bases and the V segment lost 2 bases, leaving 4 bases of the junction unmatched. CDR3 length: 16 residues. The germline V gene encodes CDR1 LNHDA and CDR2 SQIVND (reference sequence). CDR3 DNA sequence: TGTGCCAGTAGTATAACCGGACAGGTTAGCAATCAGCCCCAGCATTTT. This encodes CASSITGQVSNQPQHF.

Here the CDR3 DNA reads TGTGCCAGCAGTCTTAGTGGGCAGGGGCATAGCAATCAGCCCCAGCATTTT. Protein sequence: CASSLSGQGHSNQPQHF. V and J are TRBV6-6 and TRBJ1-5; a possible D gene is TRBD1 (6 bases). This CDR3 spans 17 amino acids. Deletions cut 5 bases from V and 0 bases from J, with 17 bases between. Per the germline V gene, CDR1 is MNHNY and CDR2 is SVGAGI (reference sequence).

The V call is TRBV6-1, the J call TRBJ2-3; D may be TRBD2 (6 bases). The CDR3 consists of 17 residues. CDR1 and CDR2 (germline): MNHNS, SASEGT. Trimming took 0 bases from V and 2 from J, leaving 15 bases between them. CDR3 in amino acids: CASSEARDFLTTDTQYF. The CDR3 DNA reads as TGTGCCAGCAGTGAAGCCCGGGACTTCCTTACCACAGATACGCAGTATTTT.

This clone was detected only a few times. The chain combines TRBV19 with TRBJ1-5, with 7 bases aligning to TRBD1. CDR3 length: 18 amino acids. Germline CDR1 is LNHDA and CDR2 is SQIVND (reference sequence). The V segment lost 0 bases and the J segment 0 bases; nucleotides outside the gene matches: 8. CDR3 residues: CASSIEGQVGNSNQPQHF. The CDR3 DNA reads TGTGCCAGTAGTATAGAAGGACAGGTGGGTAATAGCAATCAGCCCCAGCATTTT.

This clone has just one count. This chain joins TRBV7-2 and TRBJ1-2; 9 bases map to TRBD1. This CDR3 has 15 residues. Per germline, CDR1 SGHTA and CDR2 FQGNSA. V was clipped by 0 bases and J by 8 bases; unmatched bases: 7. The CDR3 coding sequence is TGTGCCAGCAGCTTAGCGGGGACAGGGTATTTCGGCTACACCTTC. Protein product: CASSLAGTGYFGYTF.

This chain uses TRBV2 with TRBJ2-3; 10 positions agree with TRBD1. Germline V gives CDR1 SNHLY, CDR2 FYNNEI. V trimming: 5 bases; J trimming: 1 base; junction bases outside the gene matches: 9. This CDR3 is 17 amino acids long. The CDR3 region has the DNA TGTGCCAGCAGTACCTCGACAGGGGGCTATGGCACAGATACGCAGTATTTT. This translates into CASSTSTGGYGTDTQYF. Based on the CDR3 plus reference TRBV2 and TRBJ2-3, the full variable domain is EPEVTQTPSHQVTQMGQEVILRCVPISNHLYFYWYRQILGQKVEFLVSFYNNEISEKSEIFDDQFSVERPDGSNFTLKIRSTKLEDSAMYFCASSTSTGGYGTDTQYFGPGTRLTVL.

This sequence joins TRBV5-4 and TRBJ2-3; 9 bases align to TRBD2. CDR3 size: 17 residues. V lost 0 bases and J lost 5; bases outside the gene matches: 10. Germline V CDR1 and CDR2: SGHNT, YYREEE (reference sequence). CDR3 loop: CASSLVLSGGRRDTQYF. CDR3 nucleotide sequence: TGTGCCAGCAGCTTGGTATTAAGCGGGGGGAGGAGAGATACGCAGTATTTT.

This rearrangement joins TRBV6-2 or TRBV6-3 to TRBJ1-5, with TRBD1 as a possible D gene (6 bases). V gave up 4 bases and J gave up 0 bases, with 13 bases separating them. The germline gives CDR1 MNHEY, CDR2 SVGEGT. The CDR3 contains 16 residues. CDR3 sequence: CASSSRDIYSNQPQHF. In DNA, the CDR3 is TGTGCCAGCAGTTCCCGGGACATTTATAGCAATCAGCCCCAGCATTTT.

The gene calls are TRBV5-4 and TRBJ2-3, with 8 bases matching TRBD2. There are 16 residues in the CDR3. After removal of 6 bases from V and 4 bases from J, the junction contained 13 bases not matched to a gene. Looked up from germline, CDR1 is SGHNT and CDR2 is YYREEE (reference sequence). This chain's CDR3 is CASTPARGGRADTQYF. The CDR3 DNA follows: TGTGCCAGCACCCCAGCCCGGGGGGGCAGGGCAGATACGCAGTATTTT. The variable domain in full, with the rest retrieved from reference TRBV5-4 and TRBJ2-3, is ETGVTQSPTHLIKTRGQQVTLRCSSQSGHNTVSWYQQALGQGPQFIFQYYREEENGRGNFPPRFSGLQFPNYSSELNVNALELDDSALYLCASTPARGGRADTQYFGPGTRLTVL.

The V gene is TRBV20-1, the J gene TRBJ1-2, with 9 bases identical to TRBD1. Trimming took 5 bases from V and 8 from J; bases not matched to a gene: 3. Per the germline V gene, CDR1 is DFQATT and CDR2 is SNEGSKA (reference sequence). This CDR3 has 11 residues. CDR3 DNA: TGCAGTGCTCGGACAGGGGAAGGCTACACCTTC. The encoded protein is CSARTGEGYTF.

The chain is built from TRBV5-4 and TRBJ1-6; D remains unclear. The CDR3 covers 14 residues. V dropped 0 bases and J dropped 5 bases, with 6 bases sitting between them. Germline CDR1 SGHNT, CDR2 YYREEE (reference sequence). CDR3 residues: CASSLDKNNSPLHF. DNA of the CDR3: TGTGCCAGCAGCTTGGACAAGAATAATTCACCCCTCCACTTT.

The chain has TRBV19 and TRBJ1-5; the match to TRBD1 covers 9 bases. The germline V gene encodes CDR1 LNHDA and CDR2 SQIVND (reference sequence). The junction had 9 bases not matched to a gene; V was cut back by 6 bases and J by 6 bases. The CDR3 sequence is 15 residues long. The CDR3 region has the DNA TGTGCCAGTAGGATGGTACAGGGGGCGGGTCAGCCCCAGCATTTT. Protein: CASRMVQGAGQPQHF.

This chain joins TRBV6-2 or TRBV6-3 and TRBJ1-5; D not certain. The V end was cut by 0 bases, the J end by 8 bases, with 8 bases between. CDR3 length: 13 amino acids. Germline CDR1 is MNHEY and CDR2 is SVGEGT. The CDR3 nucleotides read TGTGCCAGCAGTTACTCAACTAATGAGCCCCAGCATTTT. Its protein is CASSYSTNEPQHF.

This clone was detected only once. V gene TRBV5-6 combines with J gene TRBJ1-4; D is uncertain. This CDR3 is 16 amino acids long. Trimming took 4 bases from V and 0 from J, leaving 13 bases between them. CDR1 is SGHDT, CDR2 YYEEEE, per germline. The CDR3 here is CASSRRLRPTNEKLFF. CDR3 nucleotides: TGTGCCAGCAGCCGGCGGCTCCGGCCAACTAATGAAAAACTGTTTTTT.

This chain connects TRBV2 to TRBJ2-3, with D perhaps TRBD2 (6 bases). Trimming left V 4 bases short and J 6 bases short, with 11 bases between. The CDR3 length is 13 residues. Germline CDR1 is SNHLY and CDR2 is FYNNEI. CDR3 sequence: CASSGESGDTQYF. The CDR3 coding sequence is TGTGCCAGCAGTGGGGAGAGCGGGGATACGCAGTATTTT.

The rearrangement links TRBV7-9 to TRBJ2-1; D may be TRBD2 (5 bases). This CDR3 contains 13 residues. The V gene's germline CDR1 is SEHNR and CDR2 FQNEAQ (reference sequence). V lost 0 bases and J 6 bases, leaving 6 bases between the germline ends. The CDR3 nucleotides read TGTGCCAGCAGCTTAGCAGGAGGCAATGAGCAGTTCTTC. This gives the protein CASSLAGGNEQFF. Combining the CDR3 with reference TRBV7-9 and TRBJ2-1 gives the whole variable domain DTGVSQNPRHKITKRGQNVTFRCDPISEHNRLYWYRQTLGQGPEFLTYFQNEAQLEKSRLLSDRFSAERPKGSFSTLEIQRTEQGDSAMYLCASSLAGGNEQFFGPGTRLTVL.

This clone was seen once. The chain combines TRBV4-1 with TRBJ2-2; possible D gene TRBD1, 6 bases. CDR1 is MGHRA, CDR2 YSYEKL, per germline. The CDR3 loop spans 16 amino acids. Deletions cut 7 bases from V and 0 bases from J, with 15 bases between. CDR3 in DNA: TGCGCCAGCAAGAAGATGCCAGGGGCGAACACCGGGGAGCTGTTTTTT. Its translation is CASKKMPGANTGELFF.